This T cell receptor (beta chain) was captured by sequencing in a study of glioma-infiltrating T cells after dendritic cell vaccination. As for the study in general: Dendritic cell vaccination trial patients had either newly diagnosed or recurrent glioblastoma. Points from the study as a whole: Only a small number of patients had complete blood and tumor samples.

The immunoSEQ assay amplified TCRB CDR3 from up to roughly 2 ug DNA. Primers: 60 V beta forward and 13 J beta reverse. The method was immunoSEQ multiplex PCR; TCRdb's version includes in-frame clones alone and lacks a portion of them. The sample carries around 96,000 clones, 79% recorded once. V shed 6 bases and J shed 3 bases, with 8 bases lying between them. The CDR3 totals 12 residues. CDR1 and CDR2 (germline): SQVTM, ANQGSEA. In regard to this clone: The target antigen is unknown.

The sequencing used blood, collected before dendritic cell vaccination. This TCR was sampled from a human donor with glioblastoma. The chain employs TRBV29-1 and TRBJ2-2; D perhaps matches TRBD1 (5 bases). This CDR3 reads CSVRQYTGELFF. DNA of the CDR3: TGCAGCGTCAGACAGTACACCGGGGAGCTGTTTTTT.